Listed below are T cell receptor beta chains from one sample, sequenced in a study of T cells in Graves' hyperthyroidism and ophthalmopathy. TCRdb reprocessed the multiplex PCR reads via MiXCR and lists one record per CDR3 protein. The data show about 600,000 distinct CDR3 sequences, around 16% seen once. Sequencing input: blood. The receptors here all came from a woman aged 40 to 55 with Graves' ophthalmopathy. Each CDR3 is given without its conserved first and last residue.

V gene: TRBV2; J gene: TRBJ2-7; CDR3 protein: ASRTRRDSYEQY
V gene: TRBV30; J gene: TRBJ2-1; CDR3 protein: AWSPGWGIIEQF
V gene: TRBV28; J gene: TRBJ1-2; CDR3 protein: ASSSSSASRTANYGYT
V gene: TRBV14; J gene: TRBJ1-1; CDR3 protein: ASSQGGWKICAF
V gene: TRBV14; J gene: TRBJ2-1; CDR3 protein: ASSQDLGREQF
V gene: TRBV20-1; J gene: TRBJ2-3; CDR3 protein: SARVGGLITDTQY
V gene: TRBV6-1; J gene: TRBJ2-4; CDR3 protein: ASARTGSAKNIQY
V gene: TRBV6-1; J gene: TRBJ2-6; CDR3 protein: ASIRAGNSGANVLT
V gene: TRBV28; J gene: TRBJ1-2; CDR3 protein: ASSGHGYT
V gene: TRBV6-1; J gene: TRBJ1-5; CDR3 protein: ASRGQGINQPQH
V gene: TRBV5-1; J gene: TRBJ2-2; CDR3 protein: ASSLGTKNTGELF
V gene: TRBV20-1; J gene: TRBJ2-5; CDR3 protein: SARENRAETQY
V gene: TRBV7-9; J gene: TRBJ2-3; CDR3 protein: ASRYSGGTSTDTQY
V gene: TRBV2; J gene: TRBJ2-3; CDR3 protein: ASRIGTSTDTQY
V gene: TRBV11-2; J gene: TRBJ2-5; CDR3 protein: ASSLKPPYRVETQY
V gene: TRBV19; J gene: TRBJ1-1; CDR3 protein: ASDSGQPNTEAF
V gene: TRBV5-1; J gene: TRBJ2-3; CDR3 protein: ASSLEGTEFTDTQY
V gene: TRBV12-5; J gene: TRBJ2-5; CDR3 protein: ASGLVRTGGAVETQY
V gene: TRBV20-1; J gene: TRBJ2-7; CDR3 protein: SARARGGSSYEQY
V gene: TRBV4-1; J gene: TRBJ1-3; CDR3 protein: ASSRSGTGNTIY
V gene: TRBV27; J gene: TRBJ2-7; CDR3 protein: ASRLGTSGSYEQY
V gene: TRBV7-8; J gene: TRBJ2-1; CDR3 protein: ASSSGPGGGYNEQF
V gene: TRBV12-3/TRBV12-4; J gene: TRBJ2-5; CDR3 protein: ASSLRGGPWETQY
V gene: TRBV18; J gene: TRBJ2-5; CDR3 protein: ASSLDRGMETQY
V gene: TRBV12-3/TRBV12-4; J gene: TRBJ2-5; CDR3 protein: ASSPKYPPLASQETQY
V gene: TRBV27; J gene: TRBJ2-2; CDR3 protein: ASSPSRVKYATGELF
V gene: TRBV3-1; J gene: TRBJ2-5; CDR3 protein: ASSQGTGETQY
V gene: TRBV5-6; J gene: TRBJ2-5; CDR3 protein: ASSLIAGWSETQY
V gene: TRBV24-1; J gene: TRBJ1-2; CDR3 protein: ATSDFRGYT
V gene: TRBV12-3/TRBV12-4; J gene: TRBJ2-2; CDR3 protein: ASSLGGAGTGELF
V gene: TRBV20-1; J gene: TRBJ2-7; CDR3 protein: SASPPLVPEQY
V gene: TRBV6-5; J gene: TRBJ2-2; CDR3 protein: ASSYWLAGYTGELF
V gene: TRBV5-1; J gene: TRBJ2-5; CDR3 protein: ASSLAGNQEIQY
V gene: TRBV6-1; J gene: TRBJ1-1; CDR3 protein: ASSSGVEAF
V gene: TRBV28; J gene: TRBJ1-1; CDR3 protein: ASRTQGERITEAF
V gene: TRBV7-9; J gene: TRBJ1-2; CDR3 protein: ASSRTGAVWGGYT
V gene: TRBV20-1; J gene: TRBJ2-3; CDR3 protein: SGARALAGRTDTQY
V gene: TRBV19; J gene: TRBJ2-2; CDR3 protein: ASNRAPGELF
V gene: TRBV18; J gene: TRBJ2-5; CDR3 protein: ASSRGHLETQY
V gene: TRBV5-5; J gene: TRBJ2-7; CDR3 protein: ASSLDFSSLYEQY
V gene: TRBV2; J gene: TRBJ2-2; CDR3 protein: ASKGTSGGLNTGELF
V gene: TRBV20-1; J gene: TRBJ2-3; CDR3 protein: SARTSGIGWEY